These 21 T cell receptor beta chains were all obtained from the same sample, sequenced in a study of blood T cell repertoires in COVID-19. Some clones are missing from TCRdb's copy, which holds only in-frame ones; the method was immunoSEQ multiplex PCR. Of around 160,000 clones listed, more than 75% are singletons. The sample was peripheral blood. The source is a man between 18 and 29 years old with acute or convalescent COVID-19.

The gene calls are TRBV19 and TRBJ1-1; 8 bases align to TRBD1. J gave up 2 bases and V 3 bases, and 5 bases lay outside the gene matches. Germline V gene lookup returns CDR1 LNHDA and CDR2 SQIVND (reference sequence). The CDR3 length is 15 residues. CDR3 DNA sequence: TGTGCCAGTAGTATTAGGACAGGGATTAACACTGAAGCTTTCTTT. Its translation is CASSIRTGINTEAFF.

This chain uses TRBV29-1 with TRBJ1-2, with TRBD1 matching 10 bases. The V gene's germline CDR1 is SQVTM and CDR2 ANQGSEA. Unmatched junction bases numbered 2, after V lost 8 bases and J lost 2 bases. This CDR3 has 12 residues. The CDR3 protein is CSTGQGNYGYTF. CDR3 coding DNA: TGCAGCACGGGACAGGGGAACTATGGCTACACCTTC. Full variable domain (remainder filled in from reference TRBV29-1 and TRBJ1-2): SAVISQKPSRDICQRGTSLTIQCQVDSQVTMMFWYRQQPGQSLTLIATANQGSEATYESGFVIDKFPISRPNLTFSTLTVSNMSPEDSSIYLCSTGQGNYGYTFGSGTRLTVV.

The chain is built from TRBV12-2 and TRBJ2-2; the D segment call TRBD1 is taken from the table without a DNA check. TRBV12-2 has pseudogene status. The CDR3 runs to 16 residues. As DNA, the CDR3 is TGTGCAAGTCGGCCCCCGAGACAGGTGAACACCGGGGAGCTGTTTTTT. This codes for CASRPPRQVNTGELFF.

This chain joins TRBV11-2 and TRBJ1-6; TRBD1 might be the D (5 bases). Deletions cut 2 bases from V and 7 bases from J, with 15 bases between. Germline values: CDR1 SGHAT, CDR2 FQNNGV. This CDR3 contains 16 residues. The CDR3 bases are TGTGCCAGCAGCTTATCTCTCGGGAGGGGCAATTCACCCCTCCACTTT. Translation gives CASSLSLGRGNSPLHF.

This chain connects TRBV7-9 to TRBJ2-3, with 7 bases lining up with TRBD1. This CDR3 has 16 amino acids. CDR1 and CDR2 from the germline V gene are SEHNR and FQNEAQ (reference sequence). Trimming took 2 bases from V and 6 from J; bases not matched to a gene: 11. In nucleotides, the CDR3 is TGTGCCAGCAGCTTACAGGTACAGGGGCCTACGGATACGCAGTATTTT. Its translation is CASSLQVQGPTDTQYF.

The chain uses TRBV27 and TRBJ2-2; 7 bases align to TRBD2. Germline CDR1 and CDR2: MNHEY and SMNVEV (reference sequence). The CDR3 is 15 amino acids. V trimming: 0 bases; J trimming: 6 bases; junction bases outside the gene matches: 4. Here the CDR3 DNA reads TGTGCCAGCAGTTTATCGATTGGGGGGGCCGGGGAGCTGTTTTTT. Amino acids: CASSLSIGGAGELFF.

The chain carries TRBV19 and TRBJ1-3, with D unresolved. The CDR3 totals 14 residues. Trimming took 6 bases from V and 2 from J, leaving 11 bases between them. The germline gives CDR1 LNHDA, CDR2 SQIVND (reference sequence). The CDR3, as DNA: TGTGCCAGTAGCACGGGAGGCCCTGGAAACACCATATATTTT. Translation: CASSTGGPGNTIYF.

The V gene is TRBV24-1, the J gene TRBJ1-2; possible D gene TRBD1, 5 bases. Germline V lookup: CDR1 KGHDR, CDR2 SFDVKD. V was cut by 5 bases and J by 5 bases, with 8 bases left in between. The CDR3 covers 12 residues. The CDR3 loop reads CATSAPGYGYTF. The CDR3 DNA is TGTGCCACCAGTGCTCCAGGGTATGGCTACACCTTC.

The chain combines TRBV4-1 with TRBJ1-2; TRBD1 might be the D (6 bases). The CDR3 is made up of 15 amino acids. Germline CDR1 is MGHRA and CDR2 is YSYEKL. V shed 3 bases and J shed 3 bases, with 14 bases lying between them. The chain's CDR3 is CASSQADRNHYGYTF. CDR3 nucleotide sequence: TGCGCCAGCAGCCAGGCTGACAGGAATCACTATGGCTACACCTTC.

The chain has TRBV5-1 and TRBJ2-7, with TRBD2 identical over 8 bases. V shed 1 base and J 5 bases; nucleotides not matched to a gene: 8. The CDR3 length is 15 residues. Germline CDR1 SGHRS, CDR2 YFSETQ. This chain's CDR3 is CASSLSGGLENEQYF. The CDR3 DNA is TGCGCCAGCAGCTTGTCGGGGGGGCTGGAGAACGAGCAGTACTTC. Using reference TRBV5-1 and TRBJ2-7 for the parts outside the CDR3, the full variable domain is KAGVTQTPRYLIKTRGQQVTLSCSPISGHRSVSWYQQTPGQGLQFLFEYFSETQRNKGNFPGRFSGRQFSNSRSEMNVSTLELGDSALYLCASSLSGGLENEQYFGPGTRLTVT.

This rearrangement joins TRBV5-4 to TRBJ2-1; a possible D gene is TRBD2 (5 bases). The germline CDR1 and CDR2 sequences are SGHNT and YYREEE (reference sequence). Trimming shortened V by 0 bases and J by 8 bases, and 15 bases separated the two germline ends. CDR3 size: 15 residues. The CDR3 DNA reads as TGTGCCAGCAGCTTGGCGAGGACTGGCTGGGATGAGCAGTTCTTC. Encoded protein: CASSLARTGWDEQFF.

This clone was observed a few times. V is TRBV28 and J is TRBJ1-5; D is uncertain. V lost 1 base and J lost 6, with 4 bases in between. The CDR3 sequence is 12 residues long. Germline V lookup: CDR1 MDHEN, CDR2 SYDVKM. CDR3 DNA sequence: TGTGCCAGCAGTTTATCCAGTCAGCCCCAGCATTTT. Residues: CASSLSSQPQHF.

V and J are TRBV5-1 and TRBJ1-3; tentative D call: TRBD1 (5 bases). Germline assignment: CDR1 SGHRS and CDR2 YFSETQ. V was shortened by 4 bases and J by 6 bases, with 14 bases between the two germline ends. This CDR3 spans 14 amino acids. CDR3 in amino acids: CASSPRGGPNTIYF. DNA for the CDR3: TGCGCCAGCAGCCCCCGCGGGGGTCCAAACACCATATATTTT.

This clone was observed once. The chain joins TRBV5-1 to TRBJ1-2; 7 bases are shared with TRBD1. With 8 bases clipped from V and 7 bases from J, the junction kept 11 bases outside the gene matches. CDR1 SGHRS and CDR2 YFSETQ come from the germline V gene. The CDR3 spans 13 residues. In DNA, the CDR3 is TGCGCCAGTACCCCGGGACAGAAGGGTGGCTACACCTTC. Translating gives CASTPGQKGGYTF.

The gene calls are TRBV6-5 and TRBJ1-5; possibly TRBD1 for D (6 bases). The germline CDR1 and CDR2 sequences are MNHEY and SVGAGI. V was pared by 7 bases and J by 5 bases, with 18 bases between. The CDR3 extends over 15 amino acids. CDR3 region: CASKGGQGSYQPQHF. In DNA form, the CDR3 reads TGTGCCAGCAAGGGCGGGCAGGGGTCGTATCAGCCCCAGCATTTT.

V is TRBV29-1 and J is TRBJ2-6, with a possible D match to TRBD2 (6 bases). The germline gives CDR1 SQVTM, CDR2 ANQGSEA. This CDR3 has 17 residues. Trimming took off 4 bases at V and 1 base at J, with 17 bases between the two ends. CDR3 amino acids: CSVVGGPSESGANVLTF. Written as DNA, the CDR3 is TGCAGCGTTGTAGGAGGGCCGAGTGAGTCTGGGGCCAACGTCCTGACTTTC.

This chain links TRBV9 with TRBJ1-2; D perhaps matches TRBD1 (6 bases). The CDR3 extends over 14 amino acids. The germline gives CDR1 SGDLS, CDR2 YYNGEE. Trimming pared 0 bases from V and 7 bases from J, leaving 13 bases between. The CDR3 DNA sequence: TGTGCCAGCAGCGTAGCCCCAGGGGCGGGTGGCTACACCTTC. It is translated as CASSVAPGAGGYTF.

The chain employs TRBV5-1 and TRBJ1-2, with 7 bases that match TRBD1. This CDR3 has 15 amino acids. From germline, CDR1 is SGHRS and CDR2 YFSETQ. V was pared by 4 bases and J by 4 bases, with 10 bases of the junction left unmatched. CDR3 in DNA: TGCGCCAGCAGCCCTCAGGGGGGTATGGGCTATGGCTACACCTTC. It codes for CASSPQGGMGYGYTF. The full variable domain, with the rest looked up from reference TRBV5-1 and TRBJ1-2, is KAGVTQTPRYLIKTRGQQVTLSCSPISGHRSVSWYQQTPGQGLQFLFEYFSETQRNKGNFPGRFSGRQFSNSRSEMNVSTLELGDSALYLCASSPQGGMGYGYTFGSGTRLTVV.

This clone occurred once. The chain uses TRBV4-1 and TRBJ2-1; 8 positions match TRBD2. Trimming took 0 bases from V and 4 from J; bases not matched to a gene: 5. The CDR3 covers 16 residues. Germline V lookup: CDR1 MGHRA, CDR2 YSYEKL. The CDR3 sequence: CASSQDPGGLYNEQFF. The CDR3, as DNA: TGCGCCAGCAGCCAAGATCCGGGGGGGTTATACAATGAGCAGTTCTTC.

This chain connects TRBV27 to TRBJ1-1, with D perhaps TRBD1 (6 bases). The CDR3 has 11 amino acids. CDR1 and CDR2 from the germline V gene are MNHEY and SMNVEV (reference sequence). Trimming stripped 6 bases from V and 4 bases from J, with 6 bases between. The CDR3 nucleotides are TGTGCCAGCAGAGGGGGCACTGAAGCTTTCTTT. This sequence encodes CASRGGTEAFF.

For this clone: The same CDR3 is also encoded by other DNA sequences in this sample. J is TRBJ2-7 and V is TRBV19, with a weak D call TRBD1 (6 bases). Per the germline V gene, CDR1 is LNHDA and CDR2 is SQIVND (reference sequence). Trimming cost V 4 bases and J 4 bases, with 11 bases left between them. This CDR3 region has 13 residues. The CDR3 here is CASSTIQGYEQYF. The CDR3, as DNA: TGTGCCAGTAGTACCATACAGGGTTACGAGCAGTACTTC. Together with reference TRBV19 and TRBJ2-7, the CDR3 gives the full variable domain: DGGITQSPKYLFRKEGQNVTLSCEQNLNHDAMYWYRQDPGQGLRLIYYSQIVNDFQKGDIAEGYSVSREKKESFPLTVTSAQKNPTAFYLCASSTIQGYEQYFGPGTRLTVT.